This T cell receptor (beta chain) is drawn from a study of response to subunit inactivated influenza vaccine. Study-level points and caveats: Authors suggested each seasonal influenza vaccination recruits few new T cells.

Using its own MiXCR run on the RT-PCR reads, TCRdb lists one record per CDR3 protein. Of just over 300,000 distinct CDR3 sequences in the sample, about 20% were seen once. Note on this clonotype: No antigen is known for it.

This CDR3 has 17 residues. CDR1 and CDR2 from the germline V gene are DFQATT and SNEGSKA (reference sequence). The J segment lost 0 bases and the V segment lost 0 bases, leaving 8 bases of the junction unmatched. The V and J genes are TRBV20-1 and TRBJ1-2; 9 bases agree with TRBD1. The sequence came from a man in his fifties or sixties who received an inactivated influenza vaccine. Sequences were derived from PBMCs from blood, sampled approximately 20 months after vaccination. The DNA for the CDR3 is TGCAGTGCTAGAGATAATGGACAGGGGCGCTCTAACTATGGCTACACCTTC. This codes for CSARDNGQGRSNYGYTF.